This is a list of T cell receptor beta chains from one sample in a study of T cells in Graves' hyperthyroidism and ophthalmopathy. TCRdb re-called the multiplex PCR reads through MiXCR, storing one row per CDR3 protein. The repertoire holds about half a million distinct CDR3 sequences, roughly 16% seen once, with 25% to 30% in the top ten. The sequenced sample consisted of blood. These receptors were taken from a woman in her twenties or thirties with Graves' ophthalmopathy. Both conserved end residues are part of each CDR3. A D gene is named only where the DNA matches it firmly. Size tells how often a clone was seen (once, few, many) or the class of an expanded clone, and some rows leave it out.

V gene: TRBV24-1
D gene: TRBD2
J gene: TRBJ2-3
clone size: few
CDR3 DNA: TGTGCCACCAGTGATCCAAGCGGGAGTGGATCAGATACGCAGTATTTT
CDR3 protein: CATSDPSGSGSDTQYF

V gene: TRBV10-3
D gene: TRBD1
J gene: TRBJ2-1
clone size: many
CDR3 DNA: TGTGCCATCAGTGGTCAGGGGGAGAATGAGCAGTTCTTC
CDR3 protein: CAISGQGENEQFF

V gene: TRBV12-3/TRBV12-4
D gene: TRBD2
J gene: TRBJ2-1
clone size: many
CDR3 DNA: TGTGCCAGCAGTTTACAGCTAGCGGAGGGGAGATACAATGAGCAGTTCTTC
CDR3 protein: CASSLQLAEGRYNEQFF

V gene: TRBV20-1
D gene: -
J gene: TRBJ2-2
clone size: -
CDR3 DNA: TGCAGTGCTAGAGAACCTATCACCGGGGAGCTGTTTTTT
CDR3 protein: CSAREPITGELFF

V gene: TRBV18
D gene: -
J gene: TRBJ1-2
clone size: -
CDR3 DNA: TGTGCCAGCTCACAGAGCAGGGGTTCGGAATATGGCTACACCTTC
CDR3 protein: CASSQSRGSEYGYTF

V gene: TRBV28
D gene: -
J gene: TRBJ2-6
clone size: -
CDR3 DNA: TGTGCCAGCAGTTTACCCCGGGGCGGCTCTGGGGCCAACGTCCTGACTTTC
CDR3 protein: CASSLPRGGSGANVLTF

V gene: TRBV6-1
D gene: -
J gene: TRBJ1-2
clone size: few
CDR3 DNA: TGTGCCACAAGGCGTGGCGGTGGATATGGCTACACCTTC
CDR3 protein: CATRRGGGYGYTF

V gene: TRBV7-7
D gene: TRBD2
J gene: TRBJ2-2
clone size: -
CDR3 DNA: TGTGCTAGCAGCTTAGCATGGCTAGCGGGTAGCACCGGGGAGCTGTTTTTT
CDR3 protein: CASSLAWLAGSTGELFF

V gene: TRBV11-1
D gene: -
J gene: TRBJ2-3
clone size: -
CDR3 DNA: TGTGCCAGCAGCTCCCGGGTTACAGATACGCAGTATTTT
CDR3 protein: CASSSRVTDTQYF

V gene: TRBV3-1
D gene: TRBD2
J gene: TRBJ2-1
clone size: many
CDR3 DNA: TGTGCCAGCAGCCCGCAGCGGGAGATAGGAAATGAGCAGTTCTTC
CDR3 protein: CASSPQREIGNEQFF

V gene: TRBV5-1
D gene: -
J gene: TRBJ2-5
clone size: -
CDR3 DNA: TGCGCCAGCAGCTTGGACATATCTCAAGAGACCCAGTACTTC
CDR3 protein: CASSLDISQETQYF

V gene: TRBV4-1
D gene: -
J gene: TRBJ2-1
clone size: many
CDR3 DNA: TGCGCCAGCAGCCAAGAAGGAGGGCGGGATGAGCAGTTCTTC
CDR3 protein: CASSQEGGRDEQFF

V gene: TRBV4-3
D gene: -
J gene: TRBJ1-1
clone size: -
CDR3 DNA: TGCGCCAGCAGCCATGGACAGCTTTTGAACACTGAAGCTTTCTTT
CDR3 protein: CASSHGQLLNTEAFF

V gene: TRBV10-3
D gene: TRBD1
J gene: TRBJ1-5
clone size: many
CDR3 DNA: TGTGCCATCAGTGCCGGGGACAGGGGACTCAATCAGCCCCAGCATTTT
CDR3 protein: CAISAGDRGLNQPQHF

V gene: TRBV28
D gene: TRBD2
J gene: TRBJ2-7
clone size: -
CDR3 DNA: TGTGCCAGCAGTCAATGGACTAGCGGCTTCTACGAGCAGTACTTC
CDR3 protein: CASSQWTSGFYEQYF

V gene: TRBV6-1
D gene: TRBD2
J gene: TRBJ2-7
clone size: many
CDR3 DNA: TGTGCCAGCAGTTCGAGGCCGGGACTAGCGGGGGCCCTTAGTTCCTACGAGCAGTACTTC
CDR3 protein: CASSSRPGLAGALSSYEQYF

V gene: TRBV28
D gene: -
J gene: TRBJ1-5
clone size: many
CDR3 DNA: TGTGCCAGCAGTTTGGGGCCGGGGACGGGGAATCAGCCCCAGCATTTT
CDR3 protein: CASSLGPGTGNQPQHF

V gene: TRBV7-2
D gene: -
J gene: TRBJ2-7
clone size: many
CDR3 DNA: TGTGCCAGCAGCTTGGACTCTTCAAACTCCTACGAGCAGTACTTC
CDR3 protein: CASSLDSSNSYEQYF

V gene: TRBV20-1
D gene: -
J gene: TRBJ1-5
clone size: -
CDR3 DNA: TGCAGTGCTAGAGTACCTTGGCAGCCCCAGCATTTT
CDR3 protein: CSARVPWQPQHF

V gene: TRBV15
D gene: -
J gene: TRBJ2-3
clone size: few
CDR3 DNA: TGTGCCACCAGCAGAGAGACGGGGAGCACAGATACGCAGTATTTT
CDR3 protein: CATSRETGSTDTQYF

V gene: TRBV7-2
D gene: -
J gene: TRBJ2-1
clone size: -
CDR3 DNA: TGTGCCAGCAGCCCGGCACCAGGGGGCTGGGGGGGGCAGTTCTTC
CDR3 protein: CASSPAPGGWGGQFF

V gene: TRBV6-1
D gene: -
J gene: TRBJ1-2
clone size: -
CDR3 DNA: TGTGCCAGCAGTAGACAAGAAAGAGGGTATGGCTACACCTTC
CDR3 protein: CASSRQERGYGYTF

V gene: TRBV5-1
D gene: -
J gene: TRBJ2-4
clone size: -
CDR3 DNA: TGCGCCAGCAGCTTGGCCGGGACAGCGGGGAACATTCAGTACTTC
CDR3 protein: CASSLAGTAGNIQYF

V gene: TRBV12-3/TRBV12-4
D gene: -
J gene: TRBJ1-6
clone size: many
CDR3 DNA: TGTGCCAGCAGCCCCCCGGGGGTCGGCTCACCCCTCCACTTT
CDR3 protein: CASSPPGVGSPLHF

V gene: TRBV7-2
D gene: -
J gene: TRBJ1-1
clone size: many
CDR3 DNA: TGTGCCAGCAGCCCGGGGCACATGAACACTGAAGCTTTCTTT
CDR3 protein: CASSPGHMNTEAFF

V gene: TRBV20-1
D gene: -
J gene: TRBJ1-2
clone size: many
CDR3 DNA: TGCAGTGCTGCTCCGACCGAGGGCTATGGCTACACCTTC
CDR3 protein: CSAAPTEGYGYTF

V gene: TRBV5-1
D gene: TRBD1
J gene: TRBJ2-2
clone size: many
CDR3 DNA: TGCGCCAGCAGCTTGGGGACAGGGGTCACCGGGGAGCTGTTTTTT
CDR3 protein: CASSLGTGVTGELFF

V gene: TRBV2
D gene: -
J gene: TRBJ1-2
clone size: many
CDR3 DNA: TGTGCCAGCAGTGACGGACGCTCCTACGGCTACACCTTC
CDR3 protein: CASSDGRSYGYTF

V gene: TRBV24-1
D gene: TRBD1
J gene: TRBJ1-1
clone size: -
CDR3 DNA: TGTGCCACCAGACCGGACAGGGGAGGAACTGAAGCTTTCTTT
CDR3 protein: CATRPDRGGTEAFF

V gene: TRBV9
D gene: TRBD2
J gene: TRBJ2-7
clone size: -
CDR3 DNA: TGTGCCAGCAGCCAAGACCTAGCGGGAGATTACGAGCAGTACTTC
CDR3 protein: CASSQDLAGDYEQYF

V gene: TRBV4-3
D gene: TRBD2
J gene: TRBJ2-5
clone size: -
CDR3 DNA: TGCGCCAGCAGCCACGGAGCGGGGGCGGAGACCCAGTACTTC
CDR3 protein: CASSHGAGAETQYF

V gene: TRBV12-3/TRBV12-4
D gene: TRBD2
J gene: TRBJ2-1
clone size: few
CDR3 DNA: TGTGCCAGCACCCTTGGGGGGGGGGAATCCTACAATGAGCAGTTCTTC
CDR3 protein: CASTLGGGESYNEQFF

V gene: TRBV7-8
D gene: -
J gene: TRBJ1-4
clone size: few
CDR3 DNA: TGTGCCAGCAGCGTCTCCGGGAACAGGTTCGGAAAACTGTTTTTT
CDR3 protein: CASSVSGNRFGKLFF

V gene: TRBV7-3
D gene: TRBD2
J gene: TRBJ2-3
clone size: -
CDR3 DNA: TGTGCCAGCAGCTCCCCGGGACTAGCGGGAGGGGATACGCAGTATTTT
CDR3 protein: CASSSPGLAGGDTQYF

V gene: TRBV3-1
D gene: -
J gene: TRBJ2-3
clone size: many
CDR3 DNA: TGTGCCAGCAGCCAAGAGCTCTCAGGGGCCCAGTATTTT
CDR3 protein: CASSQELSGAQYF

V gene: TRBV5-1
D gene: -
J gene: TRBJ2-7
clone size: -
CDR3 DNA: TGCGCCAGCAGCCAAAGCCCTGGACAGCAGCCCTCCTACGAGCAGTGCTTC
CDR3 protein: CASSQSPGQQPSYEQCF

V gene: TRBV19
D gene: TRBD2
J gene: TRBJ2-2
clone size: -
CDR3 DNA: TGTGCCAGTAGTAAGCGGGACGGCGGGGAGCTGTTTTTT
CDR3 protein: CASSKRDGGELFF

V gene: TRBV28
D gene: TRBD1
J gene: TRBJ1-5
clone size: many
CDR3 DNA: TGTGCCAGCAGAGAGGGACAGGAAAGGGTCCAGCCCCAGCATTTT
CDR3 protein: CASREGQERVQPQHF

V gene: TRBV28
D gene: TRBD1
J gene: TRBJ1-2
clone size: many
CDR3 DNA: TGTGCCACCAAACAGACAGGGGGCAATAACTATGGCTACACCTTC
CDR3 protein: CATKQTGGNNYGYTF

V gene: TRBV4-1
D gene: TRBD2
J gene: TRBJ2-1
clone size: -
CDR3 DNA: TGCGCCAGCAGCCCACAAGGGACTAGCGGGATCTACAATGAGCAGTTCTTC
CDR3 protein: CASSPQGTSGIYNEQFF

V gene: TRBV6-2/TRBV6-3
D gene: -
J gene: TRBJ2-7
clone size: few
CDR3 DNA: TGTGCCAGCAAAAGGGCAGGGACCTACGAGCAGTACTTC
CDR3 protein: CASKRAGTYEQYF

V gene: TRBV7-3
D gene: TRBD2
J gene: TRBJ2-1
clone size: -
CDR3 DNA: TGTGCCAGCAGACTTACTAGCGGGGGGTCCAATGAGCAGTTCTTC
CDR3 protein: CASRLTSGGSNEQFF

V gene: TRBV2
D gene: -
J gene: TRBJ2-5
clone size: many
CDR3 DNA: TGTGCCAGCAGTGTTTCTGGGGGTGAGACCCAGTACTTC
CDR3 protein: CASSVSGGETQYF

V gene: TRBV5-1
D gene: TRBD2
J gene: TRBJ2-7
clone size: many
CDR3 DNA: TGCGCCAGCAGCTCTCTAGCGGGAGCGGGAGACGAGCAGTACTTC
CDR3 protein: CASSSLAGAGDEQYF

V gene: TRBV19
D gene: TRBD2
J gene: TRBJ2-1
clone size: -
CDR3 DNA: TGTGCCAGTAGTCCGAGACTAGCGGGATGGGAGCAGTTCTTC
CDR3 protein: CASSPRLAGWEQFF

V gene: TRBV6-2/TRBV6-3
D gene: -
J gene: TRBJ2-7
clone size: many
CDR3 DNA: TGTGCCAGCAGTCCCATGGGCTACGAGCAGTACTTC
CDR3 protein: CASSPMGYEQYF

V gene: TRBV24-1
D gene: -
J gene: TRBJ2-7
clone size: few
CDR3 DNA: TGTGCCACCAGTGTTGGAGGGAGCTCCTACGAGCAGTACTTC
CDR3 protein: CATSVGGSSYEQYF

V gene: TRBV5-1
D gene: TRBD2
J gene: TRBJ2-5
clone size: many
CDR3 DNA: TGCGCCAGCCGCGGTGGGGGAGGGTACCAAGAGACCCAGTACTTC
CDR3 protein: CASRGGGGYQETQYF

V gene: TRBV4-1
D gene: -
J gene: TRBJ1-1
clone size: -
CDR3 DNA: TGCGCCAGCAAAACTAAGGACACTGGGAACACTGAAGCTTTCTTT
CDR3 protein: CASKTKDTGNTEAFF

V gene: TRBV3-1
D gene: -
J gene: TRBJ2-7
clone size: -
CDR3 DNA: TGTGCCAGCAGCCAAGATTCACCGGAATATGGGGAGCAGTACTTC
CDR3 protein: CASSQDSPEYGEQYF

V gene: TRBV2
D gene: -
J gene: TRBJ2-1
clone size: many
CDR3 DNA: TGTGCCAGCATTTCCGCACAGACGCGTTACTCCTACAATGAGCAGTTCTTC
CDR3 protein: CASISAQTRYSYNEQFF

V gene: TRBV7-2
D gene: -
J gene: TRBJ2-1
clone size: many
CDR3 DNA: TGTGCCAGCAGCTTGGCCTTACAGGGTCCCCACAATGAGCAGTTCTTC
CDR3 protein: CASSLALQGPHNEQFF

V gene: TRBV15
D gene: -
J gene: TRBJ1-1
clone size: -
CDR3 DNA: TGTGCCACCAGCAGATTAGACTTCAGGTTTTTCTTT
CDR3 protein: CATSRLDFRFFF

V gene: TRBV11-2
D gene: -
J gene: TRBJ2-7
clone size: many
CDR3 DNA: TGTGCCAGCAGCGGGGGGCTTGAGCAGTACTTC
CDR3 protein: CASSGGLEQYF

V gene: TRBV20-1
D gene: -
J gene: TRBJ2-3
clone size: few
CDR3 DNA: TGCAGTGCTAGAGATGAGTCAGATACGCAGTATTTT
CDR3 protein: CSARDESDTQYF

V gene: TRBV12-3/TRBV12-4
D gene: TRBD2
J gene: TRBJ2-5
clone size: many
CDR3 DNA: TGTGCCAGCAGCCTGACTAGCGGGAGTAAGACCCAGTACTTC
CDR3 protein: CASSLTSGSKTQYF

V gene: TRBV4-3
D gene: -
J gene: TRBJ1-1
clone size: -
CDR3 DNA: TGCGCCAGCAGCCTGGGTGGAGGGGGGAGGACTGAAGCTTTCTTT
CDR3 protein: CASSLGGGGRTEAFF